These 14 T cell receptor beta chains came from one sample sequenced in a study of T cell repertoires in cytomegalovirus infection. TCRdb itself ran the reads through MiXCR, one entry per CDR3 protein. The repertoire holds under 150,000 distinct CDR3 sequences, with 20% to 30% as singletons. Which antigens these TCRs recognize remains unknown. The specimen sequenced was PBMCs, sequenced either directly or after in vitro stimulation (not recorded which). The receptor source for this set is a human donor in good health (CMV status not recorded). Some clones in this sample may be carry-over from other donors' samples.

Details on this clonotype: A much more abundant neighbour one base away suggests this may be a read error. The CDR3 end shows no conserved phenylalanine or tryptophan, and so a read error is likely. This rearrangement joins TRBV4-1 to TRBJ1-3; D uncertain. V lost 3 bases, J lost 3 bases, and 9 bases lay in between. Germline lookup yields CDR1 MGHRA and CDR2 YSYEKL. The CDR3 extends over 14 amino acids. CDR3 sequence (DNA): TGCGCCAGCAGCCAGGCCGCGGGTGGAAACACCATATATCTT. Protein sequence: CASSQAAGGNTIYL.

This clonotype occurred many times. This chain links TRBV7-2 with TRBJ2-1, with 8 bases identical to TRBD1. The CDR3 has 14 residues. CDR1 and CDR2 (germline): SGHTA, FQGNSA. The V gene end was trimmed by 2 bases and the J gene end by 5 bases; junction bases not matched to a gene: 2. The CDR3 sequence is CASSLQGADNEQFF. CDR3 sequence (DNA): TGTGCCAGCAGCTTACAGGGGGCGGACAATGAGCAGTTCTTC.

This rearrangement joins TRBV27 to TRBJ2-7; D is perhaps TRBD2 (6 bases). The CDR3 extends over 12 amino acids. Germline lookup yields CDR1 MNHEY and CDR2 SMNVEV (reference sequence). With 6 bases removed from V and 6 bases from J, the gap between germline ends came to 12 bases. CDR3 DNA sequence: TGTGCCAGCAGGGACTATACCCTCGAGCAGTACTTC. Translating it yields CASRDYTLEQYF.

This clonotype was observed many times. The J gene is TRBJ2-7, the V gene TRBV7-8, with 8 bases fitting TRBD2. CDR3 length: 16 amino acids. Germline V lookup: CDR1 SGHVS, CDR2 FQNEAQ. V shed 1 base and J 5 bases; nucleotides not matched to a gene: 10. CDR3 residues: CASSLGGGRLRDEQYV. Written as DNA, the CDR3 is TGTGCCAGCAGCTTAGGGGGCGGGAGGTTGAGGGACGAGCAGTACGTC.

V gene TRBV6-1 combines with J gene TRBJ1-5; D unresolved. This CDR3 comprises 13 residues. Per germline, CDR1 MNHNS and CDR2 SASEGT. V was cut by 0 bases and J by 5 bases, with 5 bases left in between. The CDR3 nucleotides read TGTGCCAGCAGTGAAGCGTGGGATCAGCCCCAGCATTTT. Encoded protein: CASSEAWDQPQHF.

This clonotype has a handful of counts. The gene calls are TRBV28 and TRBJ2-7, with 12 bases fitting TRBD2. The CDR3 has 17 residues. Per germline, CDR1 MDHEN and CDR2 SYDVKM. V trimming: 4 bases; J trimming: 0 bases; junction bases outside the gene matches: 7. CDR3 residues: CASSSPLLAGGSYEQYF. For the CDR3, the DNA is TGTGCCAGCAGTTCGCCCCTACTAGCGGGGGGCTCCTACGAGCAGTACTTC. Combining the CDR3 with reference TRBV28 and TRBJ2-7 gives the whole variable domain DVKVTQSSRYLVKRTGEKVFLECVQDMDHENMFWYRQDPGLGLRLIYFSYDVKMKEKGDIPEGYSVSREKKERFSLILESASTNQTSMYLCASSSPLLAGGSYEQYFGPGTRLTVT.

This chain uses TRBV28 with TRBJ1-2; D unclear. There are 15 residues in the CDR3. Germline V gene lookup returns CDR1 MDHEN and CDR2 SYDVKM. V was trimmed by 6 bases and J by 2 bases, leaving 16 bases between them. CDR3 region: CASRSQVDLNYGYTF. CDR3 nucleotides: TGTGCCAGCAGGTCGCAGGTAGACCTGAACTATGGCTACACCTTC.

This clonotype has just a few counts. The rearrangement joins TRBV6-5 to TRBJ2-7, with TRBD1 identical over 12 bases. The germline V gene has CDR1 MNHEY and CDR2 SVGAGI. The CDR3 runs 17 residues. J was trimmed by 3 bases and V by 6 bases; bases with no gene match: 12. CDR3 region: CASRSGGTGGAFYEQYF. CDR3 in DNA: TGTGCCAGCAGATCAGGTGGGACAGGGGGCGCGTTCTACGAGCAGTACTTC.

This clonotype has a handful of counts. The V call is TRBV7-2, the J call TRBJ2-3, with 10 bases aligning to TRBD2. Unmatched junction bases numbered 6, after V lost 6 bases and J lost 6 bases. The CDR3 covers 14 residues. CDR1 and CDR2 (germline): SGHTA, FQGNSA. The CDR3 here is CASRLGLAVDTQYF. CDR3 DNA: TGTGCCAGCAGACTCGGACTAGCGGTCGATACGCAGTATTTT.

This clonotype was seen a few times. The chain couples TRBV4-1 to TRBJ2-7; TRBD1 matches at 8 bases. The V gene's germline CDR1 is MGHRA and CDR2 YSYEKL. V was pared by 3 bases and J by 4 bases, with 8 bases of the junction left unmatched. The CDR3 has 15 amino acids. In nucleotides, the CDR3 is TGCGCCAGCAGCCAGACAGGGGACCTAACGTACGAGCAGTACGTC. It yields the protein CASSQTGDLTYEQYV.

Only a few counts were recorded for this clonotype. This chain links TRBV27 with TRBJ2-7, with TRBD1 matching 9 bases. CDR1 is MNHEY and CDR2 is SMNVEV in the germline V gene (reference sequence). V lost 6 bases and J lost 3; bases outside the gene matches: 12. The CDR3 consists of 16 residues. The CDR3 region has the DNA TGTGCCAGCAGCTTTAGGACGCGGGGACAGGGCTACGAGCAGTACTTC. It is translated as CASSFRTRGQGYEQYF.

This clonotype turned up a few times. The rearrangement joins TRBV28 to TRBJ1-5; TRBD1 matches 12 bases. The length of the CDR3 is 15 residues. The junction had 8 bases not matched to a gene; V was cut back by 5 bases and J by 9 bases. From germline, CDR1 is MDHEN and CDR2 SYDVKM. The CDR3 sequence: CASSPGTGGFRPQHF. The CDR3 coding sequence is TGTGCCAGCAGTCCCGGGACAGGGGGCTTTCGGCCCCAGCATTTT. The full variable domain, in which reference TRBV28 and TRBJ1-5 provide the parts outside the CDR3, is DVKVTQSSRYLVKRTGEKVFLECVQDMDHENMFWYRQDPGLGLRLIYFSYDVKMKEKGDIPEGYSVSREKKERFSLILESASTNQTSMYLCASSPGTGGFRPQHFGDGTRLSIL.

This clonotype was seen repeatedly, ten times or more. The chain combines TRBV19 with TRBJ1-2, with D possibly matching TRBD1 (6 bases). This CDR3 contains 13 residues. Trimming pared 5 bases from V and 1 base from J, leaving 8 bases between. The germline V gene encodes CDR1 LNHDA and CDR2 SQIVND (reference sequence). The CDR3 region is CASSPDSNYGYTF. CDR3 nucleotide sequence: TGTGCCAGTAGTCCGGACAGTAACTATGGCTACACCTTC.

The genes are TRBV20-1 and TRBJ1-1, with TRBD1 as a possible D gene (5 bases). The CDR3 runs 14 residues. Germline V CDR1 and CDR2: DFQATT, SNEGSKA (reference sequence). Trimming pared 1 base from V and 4 bases from J, leaving 13 bases between. The CDR3 sequence is CSARGSGLITEAFF. The CDR3 DNA reads as TGCAGTGCTAGAGGATCGGGACTCATCACTGAAGCTTTCTTT.